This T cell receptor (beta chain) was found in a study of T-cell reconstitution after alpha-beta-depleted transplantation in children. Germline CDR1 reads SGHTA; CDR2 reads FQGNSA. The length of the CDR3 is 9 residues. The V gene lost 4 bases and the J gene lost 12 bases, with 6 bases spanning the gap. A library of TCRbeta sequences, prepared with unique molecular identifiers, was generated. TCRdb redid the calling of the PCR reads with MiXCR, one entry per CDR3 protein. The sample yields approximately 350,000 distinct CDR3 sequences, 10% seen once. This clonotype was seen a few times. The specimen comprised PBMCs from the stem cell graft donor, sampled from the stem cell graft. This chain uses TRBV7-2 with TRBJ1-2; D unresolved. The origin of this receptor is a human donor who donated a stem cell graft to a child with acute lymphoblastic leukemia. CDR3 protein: CASSSSHTF. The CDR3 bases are TGTGCCAGCAGCTCATCCCACACCTTC.